Many counts were recorded for the clone carrying this T cell receptor beta chain. TCRdb re-called the multiplex PCR reads with MiXCR, one entry per CDR3 protein. The repertoire holds approximately 300,000 distinct CDR3 sequences, with under 35% as singletons. The lymph nodes were axillary draining lymph nodes from breast cancer patients. Germline CDR1 reads LNHDA; CDR2 reads SQIVND (reference sequence). Trimming left V 7 bases short and J 0 bases short, with 13 bases between. The CDR3 spans 15 residues. This entry belongs to a study of breast tumors, draining lymph nodes, adjacent tissues. The sample was axillary lymph node tissue. The chain is built from TRBV19 and TRBJ1-3, with D unclear. The sequence derives from a female donor with breast cancer. Some clones in this sample may be carry-over from other donors' samples. The CDR3 protein is CASTSYVTSGNTIYF. CDR3 DNA: TGTGCCAGTACTTCATACGTTACCTCTGGAAACACCATATATTTT.